This T cell receptor (beta chain) was recovered during a study of radiation and T cells in renal cell carcinoma. Study-level results: Without pretreatment biopsies, baseline tumor clonotype presence was undetermined. From baseline, blood top tumor clonotypes peaked at 2 weeks post-radiation.

This clone was seen only once. Its antigen is as yet unknown. TCRdb keeps only in-frame clones here, not all; method: immunoSEQ multiplex PCR. There are some 120,000 clones in the sample; roughly 77% occur only once, and under 2.5% lies in the top ten. Indicated time point: blood 2 weeks post-SBRT. Treatment meaning: 15 Gy SBRT to primary tumor, nephrectomy 4 weeks later. The patient's renal cell carcinoma had clear cell pathology. CDR1 and CDR2 (germline): SGHAT, FQNNGV. CDR3 length: 16 amino acids. J lost 1 base, V lost 5 bases, and 6 bases had no gene match. This sequence originates from a woman aged 55-69 years with renal cell carcinoma. Here the sequenced sample was blood, taken from a patient whose treatment included radiotherapy and nephrectomy. The chain carries TRBV11-2 and TRBJ2-3; TRBD1 matches at 10 bases. The CDR3 spells CASSPMTGGGTDTQYF. The DNA of the CDR3 is TGTGCCAGCAGCCCGATGACAGGGGGCGGCACAGATACGCAGTATTTT.